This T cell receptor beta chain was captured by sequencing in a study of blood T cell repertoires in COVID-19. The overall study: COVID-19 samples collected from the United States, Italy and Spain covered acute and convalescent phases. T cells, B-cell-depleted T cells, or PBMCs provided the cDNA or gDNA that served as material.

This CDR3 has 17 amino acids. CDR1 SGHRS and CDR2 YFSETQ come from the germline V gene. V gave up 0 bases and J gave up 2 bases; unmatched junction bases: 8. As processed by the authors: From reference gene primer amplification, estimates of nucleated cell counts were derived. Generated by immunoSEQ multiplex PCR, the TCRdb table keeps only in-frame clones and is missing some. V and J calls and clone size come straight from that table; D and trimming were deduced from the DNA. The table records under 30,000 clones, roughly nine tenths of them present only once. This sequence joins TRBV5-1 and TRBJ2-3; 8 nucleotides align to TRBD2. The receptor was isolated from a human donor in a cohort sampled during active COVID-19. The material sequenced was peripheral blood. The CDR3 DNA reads TGCGCCAGCAGCTTGGGAGCTCGCGGGGGGATCACAGATACGCAGTATTTT. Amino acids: CASSLGARGGITDTQYF.